The rows below give T cell receptor beta chains drawn from one sample of a study of T-cell memory formation after mild COVID-19. TCRdb re-analysed the 5' RACE reads in MiXCR, keeping a single row per CDR3 protein. Of tens of thousands of distinct CDR3 sequences in the sample, 7.3% were seen once. Material for sequencing was PBMCs or a T cell subset sorted from them (not recorded which). Every receptor here comes from a man between 18 and 29 years old who had mild COVID-19 (a few samples of this study predate the infection). Cell type and time point are not known. Both conserved end residues are part of each CDR3. D genes are given only for firm matches. The listing skips clone size in some rows; elsewhere it reads once, few, many or a size class.

NA	TRBV9	TRBJ2-3	NA	TGTGCCAGCAGCGTAGAAGGGAAACGCACAGATACGCAGTATTTT	CASSVEGKRTDTQYF
few	TRBV15	TRBJ2-5	NA	TGTGCCACCAGCGCCCGACAGTACCAAGAGACCCAGTACTTC	CATSARQYQETQYF
few	TRBV29-1	TRBJ1-1	NA	TGCAGCGTAAGGACAGACATGAACACTGAAGCTTTCTTT	CSVRTDMNTEAFF
few	TRBV4-2	TRBJ1-6	NA	TGTGCCAGCAGCCAAGCCTCCGGGACCTCCTATTCACCCCTCCACTTT	CASSQASGTSYSPLHF
NA	TRBV4-2	TRBJ2-1	TRBD1	TGTGCCAGCAGCCAAGCACCGGGACAGGGGGCGAATGAGCAGTTCTTC	CASSQAPGQGANEQFF
few	TRBV7-8	TRBJ1-4	NA	TGTGCCAGCAGTCCGGGGGCGAGTGAAAAACTGTTTTTT	CASSPGASEKLFF
NA	TRBV5-1	TRBJ1-2	NA	TGCGCCAGCAGTTTTGATCGGATTAACTATGGCTACACCTTC	CASSFDRINYGYTF
many	TRBV7-2	TRBJ2-1	NA	TGTGCCAGCAGCTCTTACAGCATTATGACCTACAATGAGCAGTTCTTC	CASSSYSIMTYNEQFF
few	TRBV6-1	TRBJ2-3	TRBD2	TGTGCCAGCACCATCGGCTTAGCGGGGCCCACAGATACGCAGTATTTT	CASTIGLAGPTDTQYF
NA	TRBV5-4	TRBJ2-3	TRBD2	TGTGCCAGCAGCGGGGCGGGGGTTAGGAGCACAGATACGCAGTATTTT	CASSGAGVRSTDTQYF
NA	TRBV4-2	TRBJ1-1	NA	TGTGCCACCGTAAGGGCTTCCCTTAGAGGCGCTGAAGCTTTCTTT	CATVRASLRGAEAFF
NA	TRBV20-1	TRBJ2-6	NA	TGCAGTGCTAGAGATTATCGCAAGGGGAGCTCTGGGGCCAACGTCCTGACTTTC	CSARDYRKGSSGANVLTF
few	TRBV7-9	TRBJ1-2	NA	TGTGCCAGCAGCTCCGGCGAATATGGCTACACCTTC	CASSSGEYGYTF
few	TRBV6-5	TRBJ1-1	NA	TGTGCCAGCAGGGGCATTGGCACTGAAGCTTTCTTT	CASRGIGTEAFF
NA	TRBV7-3	TRBJ2-3	TRBD2	TGTGCCAGCAGCCCGGGACTAGCGGGGGCAGATACGCAGTATTTT	CASSPGLAGADTQYF
NA	TRBV6-1	TRBJ2-6	NA	TGTGCCGCCTCCGGCGGGGACTCTGGGGCCAACGTCCTGACTTTC	CAASGGDSGANVLTF
NA	TRBV20-1	TRBJ1-5	TRBD1	TGCAGTGCTCTGGGACAGACTTATCAGCCCCAGCATTTT	CSALGQTYQPQHF
few	TRBV11-2	TRBJ2-5	NA	TGTGCCAGCAGCTCCCAGAGGGCTAGGGGGGGAGAGACCCAGTACTTC	CASSSQRARGGETQYF
NA	TRBV7-2	TRBJ2-7	NA	TGTGCCAGCAGCTTAGGTTTCCGGACAGCTTACGAGCAGTACTTC	CASSLGFRTAYEQYF
few	TRBV4-2	TRBJ2-1	NA	TGTGCCAGCAGCCAAGATCCGGGGGCGGCCTACAATGAGCAGTTCTTC	CASSQDPGAAYNEQFF
few	TRBV25-1	TRBJ1-2	NA	TGTGCCAGCAGTGACGCCACAGCCAGCGGCTCCTATGGCTACACCTTC	CASSDATASGSYGYTF
NA	TRBV6-1	TRBJ1-2	TRBD1	TGTGCCAGCAGTGAAACGTGGACAGGGGATGGCTACACCTTC	CASSETWTGDGYTF
few	TRBV30	TRBJ2-1	NA	TGTGCCTGGAAGAGACTGGGCTATAATGAGCAGTTCTTC	CAWKRLGYNEQFF
many	TRBV15	TRBJ1-4	NA	TGTGCCACCAGCAGAGTACTGGGCCAGGGCGGTGAAAAACTGTTTTTT	CATSRVLGQGGEKLFF
NA	TRBV7-2	TRBJ2-3	TRBD2	TGTGCCAGCAGCCCAGCCCTAGCGGGGCCTAGGGGAGATACGCAGTATTTT	CASSPALAGPRGDTQYF
few	TRBV3-1	TRBJ2-1	TRBD2	TGTGCCAGCAGCCGAGGACTAGCGAATGAGCAGTTCTTC	CASSRGLANEQFF
few	TRBV7-2	TRBJ2-1	TRBD1	TGTGCCAGCAGAAATGACAGGGACCCTAGTTACAATGAGCAGTTCTTC	CASRNDRDPSYNEQFF
NA	TRBV28	TRBJ1-4	NA	TGTGCCAGCAGCACAGGGCCTCTCAATGAAAAACTGTTTTTT	CASSTGPLNEKLFF
few	TRBV7-2	TRBJ1-5	NA	TGTGCCAGCAGCCCGTATAGCAATCAGCCCCAGCATTTT	CASSPYSNQPQHF
few	TRBV7-7	TRBJ2-1	TRBD2	TGTGCTAGCAGCCGAAAAATTACCGGGACTAGCGAGGGTGAGCAGTTCTTC	CASSRKITGTSEGEQFF
NA	TRBV27	TRBJ2-2	TRBD1	TGTGCCGGGACAGTGAACACCGGGGAGCTGTTTTTT	CAGTVNTGELFF
few	TRBV5-1	TRBJ2-6	TRBD1	TGCGCCAGCAGCCTAACCGGGACAGGGGGCTCTGGGGCCAACGTCCTGACTTTC	CASSLTGTGGSGANVLTF
few	TRBV7-2	TRBJ1-1	NA	TGTGCCAGCAGCTTATCGATGAACACTGAAGCTTTCTTT	CASSLSMNTEAFF
NA	TRBV7-9	TRBJ1-5	NA	TGTGCCAGCAGCGCAGGTTTTGCTGACTCACCCCAGCATTTT	CASSAGFADSPQHF
many	TRBV28	TRBJ2-3	TRBD2	TGTGCCAGCAGTCTAGCGGGGGCCAACACAGATACGCAGTATTTT	CASSLAGANTDTQYF
few	TRBV7-2	TRBJ2-5	NA	TGTGCCAGCAGCTCACCCGGGCCCCAGGCCCAGTACTTC	CASSSPGPQAQYF
NA	TRBV7-9	TRBJ2-1	NA	TGTGCCAGCAGCTTAGATCAGGGAAGAACGTATGAGCAGTTCTTC	CASSLDQGRTYEQFF
NA	TRBV29-1	TRBJ1-4	NA	TGCAGCGCCAGTTCCTATAATGAAAAACTGTTTTTT	CSASSYNEKLFF
few	TRBV20-1	TRBJ1-5	TRBD1	TGCAGTGCTCCAGCCGGGACAGGGGGCGCAGGCAATCAGCCCCAGCATTTT	CSAPAGTGGAGNQPQHF
NA	TRBV5-1	TRBJ2-7	NA	TGCGCCAGCAGCTTCGAGGTGACCAGACACGAGCAGTACTTC	CASSFEVTRHEQYF
NA	TRBV30	TRBJ2-3	NA	TGTGCCTGTGGCAGGGGTTTCGCAGATACGCAGTATTTT	CACGRGFADTQYF
few	TRBV20-1	TRBJ1-2	NA	TGCAGTGCTGGGGAACAACCTTATGGCTACACCTTC	CSAGEQPYGYTF
few	TRBV7-2	TRBJ1-1	NA	TGTGCCAGCAGCTTCCCACAGGGTAGTGCTGAAGCTTTCTTT	CASSFPQGSAEAFF
NA	TRBV24-1	TRBJ2-5	NA	TGTGCCACCAGTGAGACGGAGACCCAGTACTTC	CATSETETQYF
many	TRBV11-2	TRBJ2-7	NA	TGTGCCAGCAGCCCAGGTACCTACGAGCAGTACTTC	CASSPGTYEQYF